The clone carrying this T cell receptor beta chain was observed a few times. This specimen comes from a study of CD8+ T cells in alopecia areata. Study-level background: The investigators scored severity in treated patients by the percentage of affected scalp area.

Germline lookup yields CDR1 SGHRS and CDR2 YFSETQ. V dropped 2 bases and J dropped 5; count of bases not matched to a gene: 5. The CDR3 has 16 amino acids. Sequencing used cDNA as its template, made by extracting RNA and reverse transcribing it. Sequenced by immunoSEQ multiplex PCR; TCRdb stores in-frame clones only, minus some. The sample has 190,000 or so clones, roughly 64% seen once; the top ten hold about 12%. The treatment denotes: oral pan-JAK inhibitor, 5-10 mg twice daily. Lesional scalp punch biopsies and peripheral blood came from alopecia areata patients. This chain connects TRBV5-1 to TRBJ2-1; 12 bases are shared with TRBD2. The sequenced sample was CD8+ T cells sorted from blood, obtained at week 24, from a patient treated with tofacitinib. This TCR came from a human donor with alopecia areata. CDR3 residues: CASSFSLAGGNNEQFF. The CDR3 DNA reads TGCGCCAGCAGCTTCTCCCTAGCGGGGGGGAACAATGAGCAGTTCTTC.